This TCR beta chain was found in a study of Tregs in tolerant kidney transplant recipients (dated by TCRdb to between 2018 and 2020). Study-wide context: The transplants used related donors along with nonmyeloablative bone marrow transplantation, and in the human trials mixed chimerism was transient. The study applied TCRbeta sequencing to find donor-specific regulatory T cells before combined kidney and bone marrow transplantation and then followed those same cells after transplant.

In the paper's terms, the time point label means: blood sample drawn before combined kidney and bone marrow transplant. Unstimulated Tregs (CD4+CD25+CD127-), CD4+ non-Tregs (CD4+CD25-), CD4 and CD8 cells were FACS-sorted from thawed PBMCs. Prior to Treg sorting, thawed PBMCs were rested overnight at 37 degrees C with around 210 IU/ml IL-2. A few combined kidney and bone marrow transplant recipients from the ITN036ST trial were included as patients, and samples were available only from these trial subjects. Healthy control blood was processed to PBMCs with a Ficoll density gradient and then cryopreserved, whereas patient PBMCs were collected both before and after transplant. In the germline V gene, CDR1 corresponds to SGHTA and CDR2 to FQGNSA. V is reduced by 3 bases and J by 3 bases, leaving a spacing of 15 bases between them. Measured from the cysteine to the phenylalanine, the CDR3 is 15 residues long. Only the CDR3 part of the read is kept: 45 bases, read in frame from the first base.

For TCRbeta CDR3 sequencing, genomic DNA was extracted from sorted cells using the QIAGEN DNeasy Blood and Tissue Kit. High-throughput TCRbeta CDR3 sequencing was carried out commercially through immunoSEQ, with PCR amplification with bias correction and internal controls included. Concerning the study's data processing: A unique productive TCRbeta sequence was defined by the CDR3 nucleotide sequence when primers matched, and otherwise by the CDR3 amino acid sequence together with the Vbeta and Jbeta genes. Sorting error was corrected by removing sequences shared between sorted populations at a frequency ratio of 2:1 or less, and the remaining shared sequences were assigned to the higher population. A sequence counted as donor-reactive if, in CFSE-low cells, the sequence had a frequency of at least 0.01% and was expanded at least 5-fold compared with unstimulated cells. Jensen-Shannon divergence, calculated on the top 100 TCRbeta sequences ranked by frequency, was used to quantify repertoire divergence. For samples with multiple sequencing runs, sorting error was corrected in each run separately before the runs were combined. In its TCRdb copy, this immuneACCESS table keeps in-frame sequences only and misses some clones. Where compared with another copy, unresolved V genes explain less than half of these, and the others have no known cause. The V and J calls and clone size are taken from that table; D and trimming were inferred from the DNA. This sample comprises around 63,000 clones, approximately 83% of them detected only once. The top ten constitute 2% to 2.5% of the sample.

Points the paper makes about the study in general: Because the study included only a small number of patients, the results must be confirmed in larger populations and under other immunosuppression protocols. The most biologically relevant and donor-specific TCRbeta repertoire appeared to be identified by expanding Tregs with activated donor B cells. For some patients, the PCR primers changed as time went on, which meant samples from those patients could not be compared with one another at the nucleotide level. Although technical replication error seemed to be minimal, the question of biological reproducibility was not addressed directly. In tolerant patients, the expansion of donor-specific Tregs was greater than global Treg expansion, suggesting that the expansion was antigen-driven rather than nonspecific.

On this clone itself: Its specific antigen is unknown. Base qualities were left out, and no much larger clone turns up one base away.

This receptor was obtained from a human donor who received a combined kidney and bone marrow transplant. The chain uses TRBV7-2 and TRBJ2-7; no D gene call is confident. Here the sequenced sample was Tregs from blood, taken before the transplant. The CDR3 sequence is CASSFAGVIGYEQYF. Here is the DNA: TGTGCCAGCAGCTTCGCCGGAGTTATAGGCTACGAGCAGTACTTC.